Listed here is a single T cell receptor beta chain. This likely traces to a read error, being one base from a far larger clone. The data originate from a study of prognosis after radiotherapy for stage I lung cancer. Trimming took off 5 bases at V and 0 bases at J, with 9 bases between the two ends. Germline-derived CDR1 and CDR2 are SEHNR and FQNEAQ (reference sequence). The CDR3 runs to 14 residues. Two-round multiplex PCR, the amplification method, yielded TCR beta CDR3 from genomic DNA. With primers specific to each TRBV and TRBJ gene, the first-round PCR was performed. TCRdb processed the multiplex PCR reads anew with MiXCR; each CDR3 protein has one entry. This sample has more than 30,000 distinct CDR3 sequences, with about 30% found just once.

This specimen consisted of PBMCs, obtained before or after stereotactic body radiation therapy (not recorded which). V usage is TRBV7-9 and J usage is TRBJ2-3; perhaps TRBD2 as D (5 bases). The source is a donor aged 50 or older with non-small cell lung cancer. The CDR3 here is CASSPWTSTDTQYF. The CDR3 DNA follows: TGTGCCAGCAGCCCCTGGACTAGCACAGATACGCAGTATTTT.